Sequencing of this T cell receptor (beta chain) was carried out in a study of shared clonotypes between healthy human individuals. Study-wide findings and caveats: It was anticipated that sequencing depth would influence how many clonotypes donors shared. With few donors, the genetic and exposure-history diversity represented was limited.

As regards this clone: Its antigen is still unknown.

V gave up 2 bases and J gave up 4 bases, with 9 bases separating them. The length of the CDR3 is 14 residues. The germline V gene has CDR1 MNHNS and CDR2 SASEGT. Per the original methods: ImmunoSEQ output lacked quality scores and full-length reads, limiting matched filtering. Sequencing was performed with immunoSEQ multiplex PCR; in TCRdb, only in-frame clones are kept and a portion is missing. V, J and clone size are those of that table, while D and trimming were read from the DNA. The sample includes around 450,000 clones, roughly 83% seen only once; the top ten take approximately 13%. Sequenced input: PBMCs. The chain links TRBV6-1 to TRBJ1-3, with D perhaps TRBD1 (5 bases). The origin of this receptor is a woman in her forties in good health. Some clones in this sample may be carry-over from other donors' samples. The CDR3 region is CASSEIWDGNTIYF. In nucleotides, the CDR3 is TGTGCCAGCAGTGAAATTTGGGACGGAAACACCATATATTTT.